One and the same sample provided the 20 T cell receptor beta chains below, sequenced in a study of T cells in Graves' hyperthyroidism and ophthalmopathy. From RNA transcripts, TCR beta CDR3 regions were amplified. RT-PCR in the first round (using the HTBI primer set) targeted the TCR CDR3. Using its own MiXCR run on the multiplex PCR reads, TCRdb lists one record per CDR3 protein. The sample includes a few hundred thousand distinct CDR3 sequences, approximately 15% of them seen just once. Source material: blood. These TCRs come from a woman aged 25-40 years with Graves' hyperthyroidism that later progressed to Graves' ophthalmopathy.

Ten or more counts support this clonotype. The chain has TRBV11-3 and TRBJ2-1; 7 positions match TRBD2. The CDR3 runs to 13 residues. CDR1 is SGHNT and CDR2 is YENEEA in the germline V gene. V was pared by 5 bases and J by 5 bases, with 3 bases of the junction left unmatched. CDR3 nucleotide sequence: TGTGCCAGCAGCACCGCGGGGGACAATGAGCAGTTCTTC. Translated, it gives CASSTAGDNEQFF.

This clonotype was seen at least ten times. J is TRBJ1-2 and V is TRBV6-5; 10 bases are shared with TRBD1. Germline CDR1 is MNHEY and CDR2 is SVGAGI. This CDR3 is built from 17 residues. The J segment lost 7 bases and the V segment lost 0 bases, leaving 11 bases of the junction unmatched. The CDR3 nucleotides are TGTGCCAGCAGTTACTCGATAAGATTGACAGGGGGCGGTGGCTACACCTTC. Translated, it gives CASSYSIRLTGGGGYTF.

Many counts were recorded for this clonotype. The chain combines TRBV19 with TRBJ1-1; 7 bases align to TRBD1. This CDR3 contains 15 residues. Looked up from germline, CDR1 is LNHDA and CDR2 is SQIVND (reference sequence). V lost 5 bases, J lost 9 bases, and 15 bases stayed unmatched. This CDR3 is CASSAREGGLGKAFF. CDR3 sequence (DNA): TGTGCCAGTAGTGCACGAGAAGGGGGCCTGGGGAAAGCTTTCTTT.

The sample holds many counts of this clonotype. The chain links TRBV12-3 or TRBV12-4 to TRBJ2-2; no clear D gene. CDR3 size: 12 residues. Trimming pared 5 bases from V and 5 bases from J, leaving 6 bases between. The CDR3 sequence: CASSTPTGELFF. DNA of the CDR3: TGTGCCAGCAGTACCCCAACCGGGGAGCTGTTTTTT.

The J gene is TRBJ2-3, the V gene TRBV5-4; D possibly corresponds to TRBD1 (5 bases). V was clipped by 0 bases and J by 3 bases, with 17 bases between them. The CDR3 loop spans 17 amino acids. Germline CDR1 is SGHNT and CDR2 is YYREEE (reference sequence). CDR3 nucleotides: TGTGCCAGCAGCTTGGTGGAAGGCGCCTCAGGGACAGATACGCAGTATTTT. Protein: CASSLVEGASGTDTQYF. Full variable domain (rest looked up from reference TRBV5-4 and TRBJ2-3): ETGVTQSPTHLIKTRGQQVTLRCSSQSGHNTVSWYQQALGQGPQFIFQYYREEENGRGNFPPRFSGLQFPNYSSELNVNALELDDSALYLCASSLVEGASGTDTQYFGPGTRLTVL.

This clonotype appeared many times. The CDR3 nucleotides read TGTGCCATCAGTGAGTCCCACGGCGCCACTGAAGCTTTCTTT. Its translation is CAISESHGATEAFF. The chain has TRBV10-3 and TRBJ1-1; D is uncertain. V lost 0 bases to trimming and J lost 4 bases, with 9 bases between them. Per the germline V gene, CDR1 is ENHRY and CDR2 is SYGVKD. The CDR3 spans 14 residues.

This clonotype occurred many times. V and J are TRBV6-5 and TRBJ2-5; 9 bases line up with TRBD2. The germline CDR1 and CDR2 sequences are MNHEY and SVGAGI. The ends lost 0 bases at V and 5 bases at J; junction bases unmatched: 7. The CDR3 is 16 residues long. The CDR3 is CASSYSTLAGSETQYF. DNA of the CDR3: TGTGCCAGCAGTTACTCGACCCTAGCGGGATCGGAGACCCAGTACTTC.

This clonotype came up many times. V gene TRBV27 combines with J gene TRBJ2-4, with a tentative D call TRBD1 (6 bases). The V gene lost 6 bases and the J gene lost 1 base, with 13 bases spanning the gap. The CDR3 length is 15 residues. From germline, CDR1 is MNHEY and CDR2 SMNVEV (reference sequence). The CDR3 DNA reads TGTGCCAGCAGCCCTGCTCAGGGGGCCAAAAACATTCAGTACTTC. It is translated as CASSPAQGAKNIQYF.

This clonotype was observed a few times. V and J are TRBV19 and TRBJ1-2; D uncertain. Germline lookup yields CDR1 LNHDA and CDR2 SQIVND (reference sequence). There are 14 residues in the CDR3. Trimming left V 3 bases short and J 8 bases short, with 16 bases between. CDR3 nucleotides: TGTGCCAGTAGTATTCAAACGGGCTCGGACGGCTACACCTTC. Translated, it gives CASSIQTGSDGYTF.

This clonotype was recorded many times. DNA for the CDR3: TGTGCCAGCAGACGTAGCGGGATCACCTACAATGAGCAGTTCTTC. It is translated as CASRRSGITYNEQFF. The gene calls are TRBV27 and TRBJ2-1, with TRBD2 matching 8 bases. The germline CDR1 and CDR2 sequences are MNHEY and SMNVEV (reference sequence). CDR3 size: 15 residues. The V gene end was trimmed by 6 bases and the J gene end by 2 bases; junction bases not matched to a gene: 6.

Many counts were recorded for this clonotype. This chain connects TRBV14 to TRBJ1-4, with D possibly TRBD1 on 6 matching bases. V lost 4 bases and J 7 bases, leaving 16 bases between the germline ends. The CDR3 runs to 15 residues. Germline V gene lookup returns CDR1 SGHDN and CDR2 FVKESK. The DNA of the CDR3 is TGTGCCAGCAGCCTCGGGACACTTTATGGTGAAAAACTGTTTTTT. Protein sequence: CASSLGTLYGEKLFF.

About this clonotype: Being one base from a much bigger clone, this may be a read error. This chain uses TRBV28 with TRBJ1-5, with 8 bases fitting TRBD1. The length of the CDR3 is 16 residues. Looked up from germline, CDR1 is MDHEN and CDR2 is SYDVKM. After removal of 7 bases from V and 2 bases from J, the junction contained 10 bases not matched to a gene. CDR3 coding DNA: TGTGCCAGCAATTTGGGCGGACAGGGAGGCAATCAGCCCCAGCATTTT. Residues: CASNLGGQGGNQPQHF.

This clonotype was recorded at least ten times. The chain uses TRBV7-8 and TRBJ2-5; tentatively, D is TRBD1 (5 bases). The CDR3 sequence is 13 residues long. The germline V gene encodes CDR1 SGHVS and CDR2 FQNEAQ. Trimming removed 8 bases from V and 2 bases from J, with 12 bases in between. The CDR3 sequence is CASGTGPQETQYF. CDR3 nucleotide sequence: TGTGCCAGCGGTACAGGACCTCAAGAGACCCAGTACTTC. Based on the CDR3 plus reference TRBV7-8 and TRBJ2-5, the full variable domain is GAGVSQSPRYKVAKRGQDVALRCDPISGHVSLFWYQQALGQGPEFLTYFQNEAQLDKSGLPSDRFFAERPEGSVSTLKIQRTQQEDSAVYLCASGTGPQETQYFGPGTRLLVL.

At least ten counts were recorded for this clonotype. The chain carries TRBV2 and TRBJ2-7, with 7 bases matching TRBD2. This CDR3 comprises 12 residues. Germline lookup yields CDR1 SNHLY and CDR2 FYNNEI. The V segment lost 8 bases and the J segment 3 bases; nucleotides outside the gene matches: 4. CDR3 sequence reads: CASGERGYEQYF. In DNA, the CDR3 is TGTGCCAGCGGCGAGCGGGGCTACGAGCAGTACTTC.

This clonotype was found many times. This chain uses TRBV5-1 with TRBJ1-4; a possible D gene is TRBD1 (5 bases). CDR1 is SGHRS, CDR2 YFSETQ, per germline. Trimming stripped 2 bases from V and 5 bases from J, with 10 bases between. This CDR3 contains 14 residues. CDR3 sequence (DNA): TGCGCCAGCAGCTTCGATGGGGGAAATGAAAAACTGTTTTTT. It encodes CASSFDGGNEKLFF.

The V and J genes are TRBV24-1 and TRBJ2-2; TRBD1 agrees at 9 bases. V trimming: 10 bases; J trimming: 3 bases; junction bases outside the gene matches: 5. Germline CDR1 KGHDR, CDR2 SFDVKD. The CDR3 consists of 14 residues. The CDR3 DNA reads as TGTGCCACTGGACAGGGGCTTCACACCGGGGAGCTGTTTTTT. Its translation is CATGQGLHTGELFF.

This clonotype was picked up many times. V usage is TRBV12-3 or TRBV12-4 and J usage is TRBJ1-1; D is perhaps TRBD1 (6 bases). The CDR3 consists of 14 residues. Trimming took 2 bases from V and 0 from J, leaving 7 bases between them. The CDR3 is CASSLQGMNTEAFF. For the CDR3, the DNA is TGTGCCAGCAGTTTACAGGGGATGAACACTGAAGCTTTCTTT.

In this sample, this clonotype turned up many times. CDR3 in DNA: TGCAGTGCTAGGCTCGGAACCCACACAGATACGCAGTATTTT. This gives the protein CSARLGTHTDTQYF. The chain is built from TRBV20-1 and TRBJ2-3; D is uncertain. Trimming shortened V by 3 bases and J by 2 bases, and 12 bases separated the two germline ends. CDR3 length: 14 amino acids. CDR1 and CDR2 from the germline V gene are DFQATT and SNEGSKA (reference sequence).

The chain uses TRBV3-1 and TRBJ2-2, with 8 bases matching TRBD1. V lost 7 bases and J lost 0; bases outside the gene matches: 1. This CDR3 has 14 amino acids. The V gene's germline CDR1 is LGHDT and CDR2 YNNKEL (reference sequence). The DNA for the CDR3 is TGTGCCAGCATGACAGGGGCGAACACCGGGGAGCTGTTTTTT. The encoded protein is CASMTGANTGELFF. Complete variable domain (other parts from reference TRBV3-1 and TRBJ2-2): DTAVSQTPKYLVTQMGNDKSIKCEQNLGHDTMYWYKQDSKKFLKIMFSYNNKELIINETVPNRFSPKSPDKAHLNLHINSLELGDSAVYFCASMTGANTGELFFGEGSRLTVL.

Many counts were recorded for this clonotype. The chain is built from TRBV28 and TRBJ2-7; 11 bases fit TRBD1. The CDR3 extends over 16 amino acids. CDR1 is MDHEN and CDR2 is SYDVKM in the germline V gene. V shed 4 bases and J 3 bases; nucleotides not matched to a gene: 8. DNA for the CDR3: TGTGCCAGCAGTTCCCCTGGGACAGGGGGACGCTACGAGCAGTACTTC. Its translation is CASSSPGTGGRYEQYF.